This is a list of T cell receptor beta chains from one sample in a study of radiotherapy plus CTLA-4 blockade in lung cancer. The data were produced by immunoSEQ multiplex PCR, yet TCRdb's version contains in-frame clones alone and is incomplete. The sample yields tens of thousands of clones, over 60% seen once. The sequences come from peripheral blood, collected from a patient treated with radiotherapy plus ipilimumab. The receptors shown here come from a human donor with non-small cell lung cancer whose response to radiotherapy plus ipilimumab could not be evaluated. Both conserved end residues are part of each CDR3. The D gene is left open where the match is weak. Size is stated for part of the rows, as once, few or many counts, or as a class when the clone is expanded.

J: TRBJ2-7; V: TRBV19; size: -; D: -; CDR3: CASTPPGEYEQYF; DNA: TGTGCCAGTACCCCACCCGGGGAATACGAGCAGTACTTC
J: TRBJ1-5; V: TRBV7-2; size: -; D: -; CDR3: CASSGTSRNGNQPQHF; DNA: TGTGCCAGCAGCGGGACATCCCGAAACGGCAATCAGCCCCAGCATTTT
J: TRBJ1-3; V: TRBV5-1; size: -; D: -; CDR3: CASGAGLSGNTIYF; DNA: TGCGCCAGCGGCGCGGGTCTCTCTGGAAACACCATATATTTT
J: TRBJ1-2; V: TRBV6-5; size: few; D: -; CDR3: CASSRQINYGYTF; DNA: TGTGCCAGCAGTCGACAGATTAACTATGGCTACACCTTC
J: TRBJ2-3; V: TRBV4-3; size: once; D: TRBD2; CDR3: CASSQDGTTSFTDTQYF; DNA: TGCGCCAGCAGCCAAGATGGGACTACTTCCTTCACAGATACGCAGTATTTT
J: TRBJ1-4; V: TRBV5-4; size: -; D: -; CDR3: CASSLEPGNYEKLFF; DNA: TGTGCCAGCAGCTTGGAGCCGGGAAACTATGAAAAACTGTTTTTT
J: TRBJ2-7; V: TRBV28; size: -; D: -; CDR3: CASSLKGGQYVSYEQYF; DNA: TGTGCCAGCAGTTTAAAGGGGGGACAGTATGTCTCCTACGAGCAGTACTTC
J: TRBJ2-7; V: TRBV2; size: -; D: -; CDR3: CASSAIRGPSSYEQYF; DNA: TGTGCCAGCAGCGCTATCAGGGGTCCGAGCTCCTACGAGCAGTACTTC
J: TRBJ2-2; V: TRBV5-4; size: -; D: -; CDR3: CASSPITGELFF; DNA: TGTGCCAGCAGCCCTATCACCGGGGAGCTGTTTTTT
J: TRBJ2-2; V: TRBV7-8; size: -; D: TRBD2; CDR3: CASSSRLAGGGELFF; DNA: TGTGCCAGCAGCTCACGACTAGCGGGTGGTGGGGAGCTGTTTTTT
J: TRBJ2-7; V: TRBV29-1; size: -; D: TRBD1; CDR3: CSVELGDRSAYEQYF; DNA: TGCAGCGTTGAATTAGGGGACAGAAGTGCCTACGAGCAGTACTTC
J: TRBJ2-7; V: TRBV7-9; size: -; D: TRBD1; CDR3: CASNSAGQGAHEQYF; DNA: TGTGCCAGCAACTCAGCAGGGCAGGGGGCCCACGAGCAGTACTTC
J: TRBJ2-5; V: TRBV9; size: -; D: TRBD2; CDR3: CASSSGGGKETQYF; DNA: TGTGCCAGCAGCTCCGGGGGGGGGAAAGAGACCCAGTACTTC
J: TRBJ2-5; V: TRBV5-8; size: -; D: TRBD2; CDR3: CASSFGQKLAGQETQYF; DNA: TGTGCCAGCAGTTTTGGACAGAAACTAGCGGGACAGGAGACCCAGTACTTC
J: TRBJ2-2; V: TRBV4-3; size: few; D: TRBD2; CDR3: CASSQVGGGTGELFF; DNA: TGCGCCAGCAGCCAAGTTGGGGGAGGGACCGGGGAGCTGTTTTTT
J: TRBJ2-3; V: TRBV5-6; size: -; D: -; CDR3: CASSFFFPDTSTDTQYF; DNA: TGTGCCAGCAGCTTTTTTTTCCCGGACACAAGCACAGATACGCAGTATTTT
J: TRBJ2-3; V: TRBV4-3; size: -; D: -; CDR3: CASSRGGGRADTQYF; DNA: TGCGCCAGCAGCCGGGGAGGGGGGCGTGCAGATACGCAGTATTTT
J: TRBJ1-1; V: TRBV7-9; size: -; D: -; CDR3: CASSLLGSFNTEAFF; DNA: TGTGCCAGCAGCTTATTAGGGAGTTTTAACACTGAAGCTTTCTTT
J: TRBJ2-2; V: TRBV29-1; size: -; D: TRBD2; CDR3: CSVVKVASGGNTGELFF; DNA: TGCAGCGTTGTCAAGGTGGCTAGCGGGGGGAACACCGGGGAGCTGTTTTTT
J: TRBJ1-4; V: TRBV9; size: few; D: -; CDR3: CASSKGGGTNEKLFF; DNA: TGTGCCAGCAGTAAGGGAGGGGGAACTAATGAAAAACTGTTTTTT
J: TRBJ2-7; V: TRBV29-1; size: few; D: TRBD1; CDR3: CSVAGQGETYEQYF; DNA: TGCAGCGTGGCGGGACAGGGGGAAACCTACGAGCAGTACTTC
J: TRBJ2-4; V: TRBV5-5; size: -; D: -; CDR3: CASSFAPQGSLKNIQYF; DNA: TGTGCCAGCAGCTTTGCCCCCCAGGGCAGTCTAAAAAACATTCAGTACTTC
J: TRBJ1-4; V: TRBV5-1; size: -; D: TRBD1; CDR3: CASRFDRGANEKLFF; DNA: TGCGCCAGCAGATTCGACAGGGGAGCTAATGAAAAACTGTTTTTT
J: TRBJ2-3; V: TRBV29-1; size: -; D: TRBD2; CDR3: CSVEGTSGRTASTDTQYF; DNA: TGCAGCGTTGAAGGGACTAGCGGGAGGACCGCTAGCACAGATACGCAGTATTTT